One and the same sample provided the 14 T cell receptor beta chains below, sequenced in a study of CXCR3-negative and CXCR3-positive naive CD8 T cells. Their recognized antigens are unknown. The study, taken as a whole, reports: TRB CDR3 hydrophobicity was greater in CXCR3-positive naive cells than in CXCR3-negative naive cells.

The libraries of TRB cDNA were constructed through 5' RACE using UMI labels. After re-calling the 5' RACE reads, TCRdb lists one entry per CDR3 protein, DNA absent. There are roughly 120,000 distinct CDR3 sequences in the sample, with 0.5% to 0.7% held by the top ten. The sample consisted of naive CXCR3+ CD8+ T cells from blood. The sample's subset: CD45RO-CCR7+CD27+CD95- naive CD8+ T cells expressing CXCR3 (TNR3+). The receptor source for this set is a human donor in good health. Some clones in this sample may be carry-over from other donors' samples.

The V and J genes are TRBV7-9 and TRBJ2-7; as DNA is missing, the TRBD1 call by TCRdb cannot be tested. The CDR3 spans 13 residues. Germline CDR1 SEHNR, CDR2 FQNEAQ (reference sequence). CDR3 amino acids: CASSFPGTYEQYF.

CDR3: CASRPEGGDNTGELFF. The chain is built from TRBV4-2 and TRBJ2-2; TCRdb reports TRBD2, a call that lacks DNA to check it against. CDR1 and CDR2 (germline): LGHNA, YNFKEQ. The CDR3 length is 16 residues.

V and J are TRBV4-2 and TRBJ1-1; lacking DNA, the TRBD1 call made by TCRdb goes unchecked. The CDR3 is 14 amino acids. Germline V CDR1 and CDR2: LGHNA, YNFKEQ. This CDR3 is CASSQGTDSAEAFF.

The rearrangement links TRBV5-1 to TRBJ2-5; as DNA is missing, the TRBD1 call by TCRdb cannot be tested. From germline, CDR1 is SGHRS and CDR2 YFSETQ. This CDR3 has 14 amino acids. CDR3 sequence reads: CASSSAWGEETQYF.

The rearrangement uses TRBV7-9 and TRBJ1-2; no DNA is available, so the TRBD1 call from TCRdb remains unchecked. The CDR3 is made up of 17 amino acids. Germline lookup yields CDR1 SEHNR and CDR2 FQNEAQ (reference sequence). CDR3 loop: CASSPGRTVQTSYGYTF.

The chain employs TRBV10-3 and TRBJ2-7. CDR1 is ENHRY and CDR2 is SYGVKD in the germline V gene. The CDR3 totals 11 residues. The CDR3 protein is CAISDTYEQYF.

The chain uses TRBV7-3 and TRBJ1-1. The CDR3 is made up of 13 amino acids. The germline gives CDR1 SGHTA, CDR2 FQGTGA. The CDR3 sequence is CASSPDGNTEAFF.

The chain recombines TRBV4-1 with TRBJ1-5. The germline V gene has CDR1 MGHRA and CDR2 YSYEKL. There are 15 residues in the CDR3. The CDR3 protein is CASSQDRSRGQPQHF.

V usage is TRBV29-1 and J usage is TRBJ1-2; there is no DNA to check the TCRdb D call of TRBD1. The CDR3 covers 12 residues. CDR1 SQVTM and CDR2 ANQGSEA come from the germline V gene. The CDR3 loop is CSVTGGVYGYTF.

V usage is TRBV29-1 and J usage is TRBJ2-3; the D call from TCRdb, TRBD2, cannot be confirmed without DNA. This CDR3 spans 14 amino acids. Germline CDR1 and CDR2: SQVTM and ANQGSEA. CDR3 sequence reads: CSVLWTSGTDTQYF.

This chain connects TRBV20-1 to TRBJ2-7; the D call of TRBD2 rests on TCRdb alone, since no DNA is present to check it. Germline V gene data show CDR1 as DFQATT and CDR2 as SNEGSKA (reference sequence). The CDR3 consists of 14 residues. The CDR3 here is CMGLAGGIVYEQYF.

The chain links TRBV15 to TRBJ2-2. Germline V gives CDR1 LNHNV, CDR2 YYDKDF (reference sequence). This CDR3 comprises 15 residues. The CDR3 sequence: CATSRGYDPAGELFF.

The chain has TRBV6-2 or TRBV6-3 and TRBJ1-4; TCRdb selects TRBD1, and the lack of DNA leaves this call unchecked. The length of the CDR3 is 16 residues. CDR1 is MNHEY, CDR2 SVGEGT, per germline. CDR3 amino acids: CASSYSTARADEKLFF.

The genes are TRBV20-1 and TRBJ1-2; TCRdb returns TRBD1, unconfirmable since there is no DNA. Germline CDR1 reads DFQATT; CDR2 reads SNEGSKA (reference sequence). CDR3 length: 13 residues. The CDR3 spells CSALDRGDYGYTF.